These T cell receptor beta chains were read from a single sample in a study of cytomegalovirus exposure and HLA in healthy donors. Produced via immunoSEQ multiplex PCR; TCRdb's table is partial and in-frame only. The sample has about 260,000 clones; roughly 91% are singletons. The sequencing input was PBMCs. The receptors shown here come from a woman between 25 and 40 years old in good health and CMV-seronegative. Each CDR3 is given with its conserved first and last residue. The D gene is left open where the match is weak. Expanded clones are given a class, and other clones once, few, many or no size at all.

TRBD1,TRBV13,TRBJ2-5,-,TGTGCCAGCAGCCTGACCGGGACAGGGACGGAGGAGACCCAGTACTTC,CASSLTGTGTEETQYF
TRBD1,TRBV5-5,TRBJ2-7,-,TGTGCCAGCAGCTTGCAGGGGGCCTACGAGCAGTACTTC,CASSLQGAYEQYF
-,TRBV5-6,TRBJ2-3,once,TGTGCCAGCAGCTTGGGACAGGGAGGGACAGATACGCAGTATTTT,CASSLGQGGTDTQYF
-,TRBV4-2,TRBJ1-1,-,TGTGCCAGCAGCCAACCCGCGGGGGAAGCTTTCTTT,CASSQPAGEAFF
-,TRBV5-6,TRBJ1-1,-,TGTGCCAGCAGCCTGCGAACAGGGATGAACACTGAAGCTTTCTTT,CASSLRTGMNTEAFF
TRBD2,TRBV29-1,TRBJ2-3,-,TGCAGCGTCGCGGGGACATATGGACTAGCGGGAGCGGGACGCACAGATACGCAGTATTTT,CSVAGTYGLAGAGRTDTQYF
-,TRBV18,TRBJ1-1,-,TGTGCCAGCTCACCACTGGGGGGGTTGAACACTGAAGCTTTCTTT,CASSPLGGLNTEAFF
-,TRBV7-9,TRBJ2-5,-,TGTGCCAGCAGCTTGCGGAAGGAACAAGAGACCCAGTACTTC,CASSLRKEQETQYF
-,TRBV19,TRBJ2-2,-,TGTGCCAGTAGCACACGGGCGAACACCGGGGAGCTGTTTTTT,CASSTRANTGELFF
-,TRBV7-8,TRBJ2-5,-,TGTGCCAGCAGCCCCCCCCGGGCTATACAAGAGACCCAGTACTTC,CASSPPRAIQETQYF
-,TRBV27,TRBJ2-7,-,TGTGCCAGCAGTCCTCGGGACGGCTACGAGCAGTACTTC,CASSPRDGYEQYF
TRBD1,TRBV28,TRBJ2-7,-,TGTGCCACCGAGGTCCGGGACAGGGCGCGGGAGCCCTCCTACGAGCAGTACTTC,CATEVRDRAREPSYEQYF
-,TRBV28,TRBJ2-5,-,TGTGCCAGCAGTTTAACCGCAGTTAGCCAAGAGACCCAGTACTTC,CASSLTAVSQETQYF
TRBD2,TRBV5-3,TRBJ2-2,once,TGTGCCAGAAGCTCCTACACGACTAGCGGGAGGGCCGGGGAGCTGTTTTTT,CARSSYTTSGRAGELFF
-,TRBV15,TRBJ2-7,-,TGTGCCACCAGCAGAGATCTTAGTTCCTACGAGCAGTACTTC,CATSRDLSSYEQYF
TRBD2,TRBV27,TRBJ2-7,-,TGTGCCAGCAGTTTAGAGTCTAGCGGCCGCTCCTACGAGCAGTACTTC,CASSLESSGRSYEQYF
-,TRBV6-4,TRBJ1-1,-,TGTGCCAGCAGACGCGAGGGACCCAGTGCCCGCAACACTGAAGCTTTCTTT,CASRREGPSARNTEAFF
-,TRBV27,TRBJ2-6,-,TGTGCCAGCAGTATAAGCTCTGGGGCCAACGTCCTGACTTTC,CASSISSGANVLTF
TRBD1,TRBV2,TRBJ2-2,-,TGTGCCAGCAGTGAAAGGACAGGGATCCCCCCGAACACCGGGGAGCTGTTTTTT,CASSERTGIPPNTGELFF
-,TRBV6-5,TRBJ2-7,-,TGTGCCAGCAGTTACTCAAGGGGGTCCTACGAGCAGTACTTC,CASSYSRGSYEQYF
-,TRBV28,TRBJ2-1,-,TGTGCCACCAACAGGGTCCGAAGCTCCTACAATGAGCAGTTCTTC,CATNRVRSSYNEQFF
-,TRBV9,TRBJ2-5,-,TGTGCCAGCAGCTACCCGCGAGGAGTGTCAACACCGCGGGACAGCGGGTTACAAGAGACCCAGTACTTC,CASSYPRGVSTPRDSGLQETQYF
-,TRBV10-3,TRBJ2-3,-,TGTGCCATCGCCCGGGACCCCACAGATACGCAGTATTTT,CAIARDPTDTQYF
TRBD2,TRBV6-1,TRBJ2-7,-,TGTGCCAGCAGTGACCCGAGGACTAGCGTCTCCTACGAGCAGTACTTC,CASSDPRTSVSYEQYF
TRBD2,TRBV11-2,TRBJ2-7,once,TGTGCCAGCAGCTTGGTGGCGGGAGAAGAGCAGTACTTC,CASSLVAGEEQYF
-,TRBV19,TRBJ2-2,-,TGTGCCAGTAGATCCTTGGTCGGGGAGCTGTTTTTT,CASRSLVGELFF
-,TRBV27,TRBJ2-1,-,TGTGCCAGCAGTTCCAGTCGCCCTCACAATGAGCAGTTCTTC,CASSSSRPHNEQFF
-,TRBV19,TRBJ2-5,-,TGTGCCAGTAGTATGTCGTTAGGCGGGTCACGGACCCAGTACTTC,CASSMSLGGSRTQYF
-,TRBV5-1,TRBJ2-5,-,TGCGCCAGCAGCTTCTCACGGTCGGGGGCGCTAGCAGGGGAGACCCAGTACTTC,CASSFSRSGALAGETQYF
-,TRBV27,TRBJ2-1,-,TGTGCCAGCAGTTTAAACACAGGTTCTTACAATGAGCAGTTCTTC,CASSLNTGSYNEQFF
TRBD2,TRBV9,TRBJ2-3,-,TGTGCCAGCAGCTCTCAACGAGTGGGACTAGCGGGAGATACGCAGTATTTT,CASSSQRVGLAGDTQYF
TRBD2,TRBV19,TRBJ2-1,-,TGTGCCAGTGGTTGGGGACTAGCGGACAATGAGCAGTTCTTC,CASGWGLADNEQFF
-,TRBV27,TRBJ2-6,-,TGTGCCAGCAGTTGGGACTCTGGGGCCAACGTCCTGACTTTC,CASSWDSGANVLTF
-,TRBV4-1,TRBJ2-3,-,TGCGCCAGCAGCCAAGAGACTGCAGATACGCAGTATTTT,CASSQETADTQYF
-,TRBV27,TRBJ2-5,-,TGTGCCAGCAGTTTCCGGGGAGGAGGAGAGACCCAGTACTTC,CASSFRGGGETQYF
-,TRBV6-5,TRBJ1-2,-,TGTGCCAGCAGTTACCGGTCAATCCCGGGTCACTATGGCTACACCTTC,CASSYRSIPGHYGYTF
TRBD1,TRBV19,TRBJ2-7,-,TGTGCCAGTAGCACGCTCCCAGGGGGCAGAGGTGAGCAGTACTTC,CASSTLPGGRGEQYF
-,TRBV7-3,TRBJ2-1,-,TGTGCCAGCAGCTTAACCTCCGGTAGCCCCGCGCAGGCTGAGCAGTTCTTC,CASSLTSGSPAQAEQFF
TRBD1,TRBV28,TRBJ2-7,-,TGTGCCAGCAGTTCCAGGACAGGATACGAGCAGTACTTC,CASSSRTGYEQYF
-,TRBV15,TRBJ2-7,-,TGTGCCACCAGCCAGACAGGTGCCTACGAGCAGTACTTC,CATSQTGAYEQYF
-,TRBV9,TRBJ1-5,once,TGTGCCAGCAGCGTAGGTCAGGGTGGTAATCAGCCCCAGCATTTT,CASSVGQGGNQPQHF
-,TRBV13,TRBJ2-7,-,TGTGCCAGCAGCTCTGCGGGTGGCTACGAGCAGTACTTC,CASSSAGGYEQYF
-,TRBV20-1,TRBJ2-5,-,TGCAGTGCTAGAGCGGACTGGCTATACTTC,CSARADWLYF
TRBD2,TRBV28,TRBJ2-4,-,TGTGCCAGCAGTCCGGGACTAGCGGTGCTAGCCAAAAACATTCAGTACTTC,CASSPGLAVLAKNIQYF
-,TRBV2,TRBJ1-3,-,TGTGCCAGCAGGAAGGAGACAGGCTCTGGAAACACCATATATTTT,CASRKETGSGNTIYF
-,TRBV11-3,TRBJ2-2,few,TGTGCCAGCAGCCCAGGGATCACCGGGGAGCTGTTTTTT,CASSPGITGELFF
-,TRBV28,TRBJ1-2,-,TGTGCCAGCAGTCTCACAGGGAACTATGGCTACACCTTC,CASSLTGNYGYTF
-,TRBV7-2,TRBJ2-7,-,TGTGCCAGCAGCGCCCGCGGGACCCCAGGACATCGTGATAAGAGCGAGCAGTACTTC,CASSARGTPGHRDKSEQYF
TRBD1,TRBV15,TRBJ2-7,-,TGTGCCACCAGCAGAGGGGCAGGGGGCTCCTACGAGCAGTACTTC,CATSRGAGGSYEQYF
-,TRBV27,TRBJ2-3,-,TGTGCCAGCAGCCCAGGCCCGACAGGAACTAGCACAGATACGCAGTATTTT,CASSPGPTGTSTDTQYF
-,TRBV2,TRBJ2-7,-,TGTGCCAGCAGTGAGGCGGCAGGGGTTGGGGGCGAGCAGTACTTC,CASSEAAGVGGEQYF
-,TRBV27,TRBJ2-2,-,TGTGCCAGCAGTTTATTGGGACGGAGTAACGCGAACACCGGGGAGCTGTTTTTT,CASSLLGRSNANTGELFF
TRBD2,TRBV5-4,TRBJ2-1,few,TGTGCCAGCAGCCCTAGCGGGACCAATGAGCAGTTCTTC,CASSPSGTNEQFF
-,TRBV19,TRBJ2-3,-,TGTGCCAGTAGTATATACGGGGGCTGGGGAGATACGCAGTATTTT,CASSIYGGWGDTQYF